The next 3 T cell receptor beta chains were all read from a single sample in a study of blood T cell repertoires in COVID-19. The protocol was immunoSEQ multiplex PCR, while the TCRdb copy is restricted to in-frame clones and leaves out a portion. The sample carries roughly 24,000 clones, approximately 82% recorded once. Sequencing used peripheral blood. These receptors originate from a human donor in a cohort sampled during active COVID-19.

The table lists this clone with a count of one. This chain uses TRBV27 with TRBJ2-1; 12 nucleotides agree with TRBD2. This CDR3 has 17 residues. The ends lost 6 bases at V and 9 bases at J; junction bases unmatched: 15. Germline V gene sequence: CDR1 MNHEY, CDR2 SMNVEV (reference sequence). CDR3: CASSPRLAGDRFSEQFF. In nucleotides, the CDR3 is TGTGCCAGCAGCCCACGACTAGCGGGGGACCGATTCAGTGAGCAGTTCTTC.

The chain is built from TRBV5-3 and TRBJ1-6; D is unclear. TRBV5-3 is an open reading frame whose function is uncertain. Trimming took off 4 bases at V and 8 bases at J, with 25 bases between the two ends. This CDR3 is built from 18 residues. Here the CDR3 reads CARSPLGEEDHPDSPLHF. The DNA for the CDR3 is TGTGCCAGAAGCCCCCTCGGCGAGGAGGACCACCCTGATTCACCCCTCCACTTT.

The chain has TRBV7-2 and TRBJ1-5, with 9 bases aligning to TRBD1. The CDR3 is 17 residues long. The germline CDR1 and CDR2 sequences are SGHTA and FQGNSA. V gave up 1 base and J gave up 6 bases; unmatched junction bases: 10. In DNA form, the CDR3 reads TGTGCCAGCAGCTTAGAAGGGACAGGGTATAGCGGTCAGCCCCAGCATTTT. This translates into CASSLEGTGYSGQPQHF.